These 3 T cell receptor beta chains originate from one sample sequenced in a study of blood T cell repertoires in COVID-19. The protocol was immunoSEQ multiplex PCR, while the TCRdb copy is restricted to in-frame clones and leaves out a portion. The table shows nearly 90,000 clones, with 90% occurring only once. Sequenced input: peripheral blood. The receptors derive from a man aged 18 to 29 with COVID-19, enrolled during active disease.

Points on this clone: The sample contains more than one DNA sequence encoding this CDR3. DNA for the CDR3: TGTGCCAGCAGCTCGGGAGAGACCCAGTACTTC. Protein product: CASSSGETQYF. V gene TRBV7-9 combines with J gene TRBJ2-5; D uncertain. The germline V and J ends were trimmed by 4 bases and 4 bases, with 4 bases remaining between them. Per the germline V gene, CDR1 is SEHNR and CDR2 is FQNEAQ (reference sequence). The CDR3 consists of 11 residues. Combining the CDR3 with reference TRBV7-9 and TRBJ2-5 gives the whole variable domain DTGVSQNPRHKITKRGQNVTFRCDPISEHNRLYWYRQTLGQGPEFLTYFQNEAQLEKSRLLSDRFSAERPKGSFSTLEIQRTEQGDSAMYLCASSSGETQYFGPGTRLLVL.

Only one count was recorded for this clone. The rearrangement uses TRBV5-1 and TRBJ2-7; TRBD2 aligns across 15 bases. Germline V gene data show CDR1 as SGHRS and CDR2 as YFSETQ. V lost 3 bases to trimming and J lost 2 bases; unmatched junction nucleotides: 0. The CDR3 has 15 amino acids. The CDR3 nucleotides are TGCGCCAGCAGCTGGACTAGCGGGAGGGCCTACGAGCAGTACTTC. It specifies CASSWTSGRAYEQYF.

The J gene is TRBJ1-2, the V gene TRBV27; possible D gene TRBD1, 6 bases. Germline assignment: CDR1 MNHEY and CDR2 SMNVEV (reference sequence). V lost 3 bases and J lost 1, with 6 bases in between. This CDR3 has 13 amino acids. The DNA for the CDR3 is TGTGCCAGCAGTTTGGACAGTAACTATGGCTACACCTTC. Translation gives CASSLDSNYGYTF.